These 24 T cell receptor beta chains share one sample of origin, sequenced in a study of PD-1 blockade in classical Hodgkin lymphoma. The protocol was immunoSEQ multiplex PCR, while the TCRdb copy is restricted to in-frame clones and leaves out a portion. This sample has around 40,000 clones; more than 70% occur once, and the top ten carry roughly 13%. Relapses following autologous stem cell transplantation were seen in all patients, with brentuximab vedotin exposure varying. The material was peripheral blood mononuclear cells (PBMCs), obtained at baseline. These receptors were obtained from a human donor with classical Hodgkin lymphoma.

This chain joins TRBV4-1 and TRBJ1-1; D not certain. The V end lost 4 bases, the J end lost 5 bases, and 14 bases lay between the germline ends. The CDR3 spans 14 residues. CDR1 and CDR2 from the germline V gene are MGHRA and YSYEKL. The DNA for the CDR3 is TGCGCCAGCAGCCTCCTGACTTCCGCTACTGAAGCTTTCTTT. Amino acid sequence: CASSLLTSATEAFF.

The chain is built from TRBV11-2 and TRBJ2-7; maybe TRBD2 (5 bases). Germline loops: CDR1 SGHAT, CDR2 FQNNGV. V lost 2 bases and J lost 3, with 14 bases in between. CDR3 length: 15 residues. The DNA for the CDR3 is TGTGCCAGCAGCTTACATTCAGGCGGACTCTACGAGCAGTACTTC. This sequence encodes CASSLHSGGLYEQYF.

This sequence joins TRBV6-5 and TRBJ2-1, with D possibly TRBD1 on 6 matching bases. Germline-derived CDR1 and CDR2 are MNHEY and SVGAGI. CDR3 size: 14 residues. Trimming stripped 2 bases from V and 3 bases from J, with 8 bases between. The CDR3: CASSYQDSYNEQFF. The CDR3 DNA is TGTGCCAGCAGTTACCAGGACAGCTACAATGAGCAGTTCTTC.

The V gene is TRBV11-2, the J gene TRBJ1-1; D call uncertain. This CDR3 is built from 14 residues. The germline gives CDR1 SGHAT, CDR2 FQNNGV. With 1 base removed from V and 3 bases from J, the gap between germline ends came to 9 bases. The CDR3 DNA is TGTGCCAGCAGCTTAGGTGGTATGTACACTGAAGCTTTCTTT. Protein product: CASSLGGMYTEAFF.

V usage is TRBV5-1 and J usage is TRBJ1-2; the D gene is possibly TRBD1 (5 bases). The CDR3 is 15 residues long. Germline CDR1 and CDR2: SGHRS and YFSETQ. The V gene lost 3 bases and the J gene lost 3 bases, with 15 bases spanning the gap. The CDR3 coding sequence is TGCGCCAGCAGCTCGGGGGACGACCGGGACTATGGCTACACCTTC. Translating gives CASSSGDDRDYGYTF.

V usage is TRBV5-1 and J usage is TRBJ2-5; TRBD1 matches 7 bases. The J call could be wrong; TRBJ2-7 is a better fit for the DNA end. The germline CDR1 and CDR2 sequences are SGHRS and YFSETQ. The CDR3 is made up of 15 amino acids. The CDR3 loop reads CASSPGTATSYEQYF. The CDR3 DNA reads TGCGCCAGCAGCCCTGGGACAGCGACCTCCTACGAGCAGTACTTC.

The chain uses TRBV10-3 and TRBJ2-5; D is possibly TRBD1 (6 bases). Per the germline V gene, CDR1 is ENHRY and CDR2 is SYGVKD. Trimming shortened V by 6 bases and J by 4 bases, and 12 bases separated the two germline ends. The length of the CDR3 is 13 residues. The CDR3 protein is CAISAGVRETQYF. The CDR3 DNA reads as TGTGCCATCAGCGCAGGGGTAAGAGAGACCCAGTACTTC.

The CDR3 DNA reads as TGTGCCAGCAGCGATGACCGGACACGGACCTTGGACAATGAGCAGTTCTTC. Amino acid sequence: CASSDDRTRTLDNEQFF. J is TRBJ2-1 and V is TRBV2; possibly TRBD1 for D (5 bases). The CDR3 contains 17 residues. Trimming removed 6 bases at V and 5 bases at J, with 23 bases between. Germline V gives CDR1 SNHLY, CDR2 FYNNEI.

The chain employs TRBV19 and TRBJ1-1; no firm D call. Trimming removed 3 bases from V and 0 bases from J, with 8 bases in between. The CDR3 totals 14 residues. CDR1 LNHDA and CDR2 SQIVND come from the germline V gene (reference sequence). The CDR3 sequence: CASSMVHMNTEAFF. The CDR3 region has the DNA TGTGCCAGTAGTATGGTTCACATGAACACTGAAGCTTTCTTT.

The chain links TRBV10-3 to TRBJ2-5; TRBD2 matches 7 bases. Trimming took 10 bases from V and 2 from J; bases not matched to a gene: 13. CDR1 and CDR2 from the germline V gene are ENHRY and SYGVKD. This CDR3 spans 15 amino acids. The CDR3 bases are TGTGCCACCGCGGTGGGAGCGGGGCAACAAGAGACCCAGTACTTC. As protein: CATAVGAGQQETQYF.

The chain recombines TRBV10-3 with TRBJ2-7, with TRBD1 matching 8 bases. J lost 3 bases, V lost 7 bases, and 8 bases had no gene match. Germline assignment: CDR1 ENHRY and CDR2 SYGVKD. This CDR3 is built from 14 residues. The CDR3 nucleotides read TGTGCCATCACCCGTGCAGGGGGCTTCTACGAGCAGTACTTC. This translates into CAITRAGGFYEQYF.

The V call is TRBV7-2, the J call TRBJ1-6, with TRBD1 as a possible D gene (6 bases). Trimming took 6 bases from V and 6 from J, leaving 9 bases between them. This CDR3 is 13 amino acids long. Germline CDR1 SGHTA, CDR2 FQGNSA. The CDR3 spells CASRQGLNSPLHF. The CDR3 DNA is TGTGCCAGCAGACAGGGTCTTAATTCACCCCTCCACTTT.

This clone occurred a few times. The V gene is TRBV5-6, the J gene TRBJ1-1; D unclear. This CDR3 is 15 amino acids long. The germline V gene encodes CDR1 SGHDT and CDR2 YYEEEE. V lost 2 bases to trimming and J lost 1 base, with 12 bases between them. The CDR3 region has the DNA TGTGCCAGCAGCTTCTTGTCCCGGCAGAACACTGAAGCTTTCTTT. Its translation is CASSFLSRQNTEAFF.

V usage is TRBV7-2 and J usage is TRBJ2-7; 9 bases fit TRBD1. Germline assignment: CDR1 SGHTA and CDR2 FQGNSA. J lost 5 bases, V lost 5 bases, and 7 bases had no gene match. The CDR3 is 14 residues long. The CDR3 coding sequence is TGTGCCAGCAGCACCGGGACAGGGAGGAACGAGCAGTACTTC. Its translation is CASSTGTGRNEQYF.

This chain connects TRBV2 to TRBJ1-6, with D tentatively TRBD1 (5 bases). V lost 8 bases, J lost 2 bases, and 13 bases lay in between. Germline lookup yields CDR1 SNHLY and CDR2 FYNNEI. The CDR3 is 15 residues long. The CDR3 nucleotides are TGTGCCAGCGTTAGGGACTTCACCTATAATTCACCCCTCCACTTT. Protein product: CASVRDFTYNSPLHF. The full variable domain, its missing parts supplied by reference TRBV2 and TRBJ1-6, is EPEVTQTPSHQVTQMGQEVILRCVPISNHLYFYWYRQILGQKVEFLVSFYNNEISEKSEIFDDQFSVERPDGSNFTLKIRSTKLEDSAMYFCASVRDFTYNSPLHFGNGTRLTVT.

This chain uses TRBV30 with TRBJ1-2; perhaps TRBD1 as D (5 bases). The CDR3 extends over 16 amino acids. Germline V gene sequence: CDR1 GTSNPN, CDR2 SVGIG (reference sequence). V was cut by 4 bases and J by 5 bases, with 23 bases left in between. CDR3 DNA: TGTGCCTGGAAGACTCGGAGGCCACAGGACCTATATGGCTACACCTTC. It codes for CAWKTRRPQDLYGYTF.

CDR3 amino acids: CASRTGVKETQYF. The CDR3 DNA reads TGTGCCAGCAGAACCGGGGTGAAGGAGACCCAGTACTTC. J is TRBJ2-5 and V is TRBV6-5; D may be TRBD2 (5 bases). Germline V lookup: CDR1 MNHEY, CDR2 SVGAGI. The length of the CDR3 is 13 residues. The V gene lost 6 bases and the J gene lost 5 bases, with 13 bases spanning the gap.

V usage is TRBV2 and J usage is TRBJ2-7, with D perhaps matching TRBD1 (7 bases). V was clipped by 2 bases and J by 0 bases, with 8 bases between them. CDR1 and CDR2 from the germline V gene are SNHLY and FYNNEI. The CDR3 is 14 amino acids. In DNA, the CDR3 is TGTGCCAGCAGTGAACAGGGGGGCTCCTACGAGCAGTACTTC. It is translated as CASSEQGGSYEQYF.

The chain has TRBV9 and TRBJ1-3; no reliable D call. V lost 4 bases, J lost 0 bases, and 5 bases lay in between. Germline CDR1 reads SGDLS; CDR2 reads YYNGEE. The CDR3 sequence is 13 residues long. CDR3 amino acids: CASSPNSGNTIYF. As DNA, the CDR3 is TGTGCCAGCAGCCCAAACTCTGGAAACACCATATATTTT.

The V gene is TRBV6-1, the J gene TRBJ1-2; TRBD1 aligns across 9 bases. CDR1 MNHNS and CDR2 SASEGT come from the germline V gene. The length of the CDR3 is 12 residues. Trimming removed 7 bases from V and 8 bases from J; junction bases left unmatched: 5. The CDR3 loop reads CASTDRGGGYTF. The CDR3 region has the DNA TGTGCCAGCACCGACAGGGGGGGCGGCTACACCTTC.

The gene calls are TRBV11-2 and TRBJ2-1; possibly TRBD2 for D (6 bases). Germline V gene data show CDR1 as SGHAT and CDR2 as FQNNGV. V shed 4 bases and J shed 0 bases, with 13 bases lying between them. The length of the CDR3 is 16 residues. This chain's CDR3 is CASSSLTSFSYNEQFF. Here the CDR3 DNA reads TGTGCCAGCAGCTCTCTGACTAGTTTCTCCTACAATGAGCAGTTCTTC.

The chain joins TRBV7-9 to TRBJ1-2; TRBD1 matches at 9 bases. This CDR3 region has 17 residues. The junction had 13 bases not matched to a gene; V was cut back by 4 bases and J by 4 bases. Germline V gene sequence: CDR1 SEHNR, CDR2 FQNEAQ (reference sequence). The CDR3 loop reads CASSSRDRAGLGYGYTF. The CDR3 DNA is TGTGCCAGCAGCTCCCGGGACAGGGCAGGATTGGGCTATGGCTACACCTTC. The variable domain in full, with the rest retrieved from reference TRBV7-9 and TRBJ1-2, is DTGVSQNPRHKITKRGQNVTFRCDPISEHNRLYWYRQTLGQGPEFLTYFQNEAQLEKSRLLSDRFSAERPKGSFSTLEIQRTEQGDSAMYLCASSSRDRAGLGYGYTFGSGTRLTVV.

The chain carries TRBV9 and TRBJ1-6; D is undetermined. Trimming took off 1 base at V and 9 bases at J, with 17 bases between the two ends. The CDR3 contains 16 residues. Germline values: CDR1 SGDLS, CDR2 YYNGEE. CDR3 sequence: CASSVRDGRYGSPLHF. CDR3 bases: TGTGCCAGCAGCGTAAGAGACGGTCGTTATGGTTCACCCCTCCACTTT.

CDR3 in DNA: TGTGCCAGCAGTTCCCTAGCGGGGGGGCGGACAGATACGCAGTATTTT. The encoded protein is CASSSLAGGRTDTQYF. This chain links TRBV6-5 with TRBJ2-3, with 12 bases matching TRBD2. The junction had 5 bases not matched to a gene; V was cut back by 4 bases and J by 3 bases. The CDR3 extends over 16 amino acids. Germline assignment: CDR1 MNHEY and CDR2 SVGAGI.